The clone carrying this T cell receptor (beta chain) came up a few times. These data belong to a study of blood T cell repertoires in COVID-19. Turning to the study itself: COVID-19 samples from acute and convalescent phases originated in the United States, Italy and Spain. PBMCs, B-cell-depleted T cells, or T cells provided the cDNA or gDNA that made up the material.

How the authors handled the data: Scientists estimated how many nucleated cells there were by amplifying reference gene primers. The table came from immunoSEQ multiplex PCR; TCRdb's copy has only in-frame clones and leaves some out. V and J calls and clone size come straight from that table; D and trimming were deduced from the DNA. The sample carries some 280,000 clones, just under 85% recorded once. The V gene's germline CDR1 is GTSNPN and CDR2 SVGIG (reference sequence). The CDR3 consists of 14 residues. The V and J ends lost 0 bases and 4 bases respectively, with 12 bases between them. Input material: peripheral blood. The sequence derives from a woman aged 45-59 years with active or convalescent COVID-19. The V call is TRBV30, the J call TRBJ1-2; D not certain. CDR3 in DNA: TGTGCCTGGAGTGTACATAACAGTCTCTATGGCTACACCTTC. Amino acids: CAWSVHNSLYGYTF.